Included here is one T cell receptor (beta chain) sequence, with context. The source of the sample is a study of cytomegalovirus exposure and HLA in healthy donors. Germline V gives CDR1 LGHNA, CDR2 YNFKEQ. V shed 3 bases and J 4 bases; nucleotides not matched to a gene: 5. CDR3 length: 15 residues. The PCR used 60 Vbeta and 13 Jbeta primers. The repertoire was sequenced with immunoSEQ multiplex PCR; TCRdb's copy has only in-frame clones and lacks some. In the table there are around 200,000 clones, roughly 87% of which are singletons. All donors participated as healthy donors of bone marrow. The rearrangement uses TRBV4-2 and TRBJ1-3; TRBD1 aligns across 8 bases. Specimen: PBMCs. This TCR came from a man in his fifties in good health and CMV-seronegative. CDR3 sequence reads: CASSHTRGLGNTIYF. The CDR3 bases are TGTGCCAGCAGCCACACCAGGGGGCTCGGAAACACCATATATTTT.